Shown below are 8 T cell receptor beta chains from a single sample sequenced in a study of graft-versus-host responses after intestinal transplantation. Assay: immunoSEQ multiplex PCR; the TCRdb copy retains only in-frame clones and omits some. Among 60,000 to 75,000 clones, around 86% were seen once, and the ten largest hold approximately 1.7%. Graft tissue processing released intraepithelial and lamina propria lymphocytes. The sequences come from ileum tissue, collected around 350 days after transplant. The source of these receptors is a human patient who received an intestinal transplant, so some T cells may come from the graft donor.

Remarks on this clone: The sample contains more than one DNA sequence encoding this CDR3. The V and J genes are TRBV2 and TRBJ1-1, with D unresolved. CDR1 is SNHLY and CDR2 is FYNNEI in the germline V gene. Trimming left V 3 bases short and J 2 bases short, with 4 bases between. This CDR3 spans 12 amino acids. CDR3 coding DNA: TGTGCCAGCAGTGATGTTAACACTGAAGCTTTCTTT. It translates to CASSDVNTEAFF. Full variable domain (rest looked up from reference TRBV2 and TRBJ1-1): EPEVTQTPSHQVTQMGQEVILRCVPISNHLYFYWYRQILGQKVEFLVSFYNNEISEKSEIFDDQFSVERPDGSNFTLKIRSTKLEDSAMYFCASSDVNTEAFFGQGTRLTVV.

CDR3 in amino acids: CASSLVTVSPHQETQYF. The CDR3 DNA reads as TGTGCCAGCAGCTTGGTTACGGTATCACCCCACCAAGAGACCCAGTACTTC. This rearrangement joins TRBV5-6 to TRBJ2-5; D call uncertain. This CDR3 has 17 residues. V was clipped by 0 bases and J by 0 bases, with 15 bases between them. Per germline, CDR1 SGHDT and CDR2 YYEEEE.

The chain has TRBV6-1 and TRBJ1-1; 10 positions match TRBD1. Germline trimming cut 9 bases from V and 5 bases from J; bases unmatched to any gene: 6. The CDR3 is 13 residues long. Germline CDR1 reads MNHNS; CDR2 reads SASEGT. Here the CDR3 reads CASSDRGRTEAFF. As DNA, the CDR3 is TGTGCCAGTTCGGACAGGGGGAGGACTGAAGCTTTCTTT.

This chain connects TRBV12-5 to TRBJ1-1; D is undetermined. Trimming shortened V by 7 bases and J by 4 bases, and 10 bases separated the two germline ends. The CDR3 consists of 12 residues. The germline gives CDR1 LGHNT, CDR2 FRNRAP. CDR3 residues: CASDSRSTEAFF. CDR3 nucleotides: TGTGCTAGTGATTCACGGAGCACTGAAGCTTTCTTT.

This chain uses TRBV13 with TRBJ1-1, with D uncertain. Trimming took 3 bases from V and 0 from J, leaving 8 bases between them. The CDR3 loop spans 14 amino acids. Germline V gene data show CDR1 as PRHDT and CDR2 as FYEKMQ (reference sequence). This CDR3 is CASSLGLMNTEAFF. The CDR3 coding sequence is TGTGCCAGCAGCTTGGGGTTGATGAACACTGAAGCTTTCTTT. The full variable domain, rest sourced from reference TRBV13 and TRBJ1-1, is AAGVIQSPRHLIKEKRETATLKCYPIPRHDTVYWYQQGPGQDPQFLISFYEKMQSDKGSIPDRFSAQQFSDYHSELNMSSLELGDSALYFCASSLGLMNTEAFFGQGTRLTVV.

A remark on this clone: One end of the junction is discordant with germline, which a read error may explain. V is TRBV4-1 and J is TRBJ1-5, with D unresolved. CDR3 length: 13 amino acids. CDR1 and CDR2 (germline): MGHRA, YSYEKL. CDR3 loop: CASSQTSNQPQHF. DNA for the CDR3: TGTGCCAGCAGCCAAACCTCCAATCAGCCCCAGCATTTT.

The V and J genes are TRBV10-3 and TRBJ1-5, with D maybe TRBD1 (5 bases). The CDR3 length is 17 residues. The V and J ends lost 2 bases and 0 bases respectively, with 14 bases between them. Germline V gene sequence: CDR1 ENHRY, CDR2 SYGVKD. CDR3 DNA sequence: TGTGCCATCAGTGAGGACCCACAGGAGTATAGCAATCAGCCCCAGCATTTT. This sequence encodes CAISEDPQEYSNQPQHF.

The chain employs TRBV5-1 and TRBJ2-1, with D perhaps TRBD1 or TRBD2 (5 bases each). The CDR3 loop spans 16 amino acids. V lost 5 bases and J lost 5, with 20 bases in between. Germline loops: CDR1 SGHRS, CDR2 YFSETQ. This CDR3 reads CASRVPLGVGNNEQFF. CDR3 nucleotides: TGCGCCAGCAGGGTTCCGTTAGGGGTCGGGAACAATGAGCAGTTCTTC.